One and the same sample provided the 18 T cell receptor beta chains below, sequenced in a study of control samples from healthy donors and cancer patients. Only in-frame clones appear in the TCRdb table, and some are missing; sequencing was by immunoSEQ multiplex PCR. The sample has more than 120,000 clones; approximately 92% are singletons. The sequenced sample was blood. Receptors originate from a man younger than 45 in good health.

The chain uses TRBV5-8 and TRBJ1-2; D may be TRBD1 (6 bases). The CDR3 totals 13 residues. V lost 4 bases to trimming and J lost 8 bases, with 15 bases between them. The germline CDR1 and CDR2 sequences are SGHTS and YDEGEE. CDR3 amino acids: CASSTRQVRGYTF. CDR3 sequence (DNA): TGTGCCAGCAGCACACGACAGGTGCGGGGCTACACCTTC.

The DNA of the CDR3 is TGTGCCAGCAGCCTCCAACTCAGGGACGAGCAGTACTTC. Translated: CASSLQLRDEQYF. The rearrangement uses TRBV13 and TRBJ2-7; possible D gene TRBD1, 5 bases. The CDR3 consists of 13 residues. Germline assignment: CDR1 PRHDT and CDR2 FYEKMQ (reference sequence). V was trimmed by 5 bases and J by 5 bases, leaving 13 bases between them.

The chain combines TRBV19 with TRBJ2-7, with TRBD1 matching 8 bases. V gave up 7 bases and J gave up 4 bases; unmatched junction bases: 6. This CDR3 is built from 13 residues. Germline V gene sequence: CDR1 LNHDA, CDR2 SQIVND (reference sequence). CDR3 coding DNA: TGTGCCAGTACCGACAGGGGCAGGTACGAGCAGTACTTC. Translated: CASTDRGRYEQYF.

The V and J genes are TRBV19 and TRBJ2-2, with no clear D. The CDR3 is 12 amino acids. CDR1 and CDR2 from the germline V gene are LNHDA and SQIVND (reference sequence). V dropped 2 bases and J dropped 2 bases, with 0 bases sitting between them. DNA of the CDR3: TGTGCCAGTAGTATAAACACCGGGGAGCTGTTTTTT. Amino acid sequence: CASSINTGELFF.

CDR3 nucleotide sequence: TGTGCCAGCAGCTTGATGACAGGGACTCAGCCCCAGCATTTT. It encodes CASSLMTGTQPQHF. The chain employs TRBV5-5 and TRBJ1-5; 7 nucleotides agree with TRBD1. Germline loops: CDR1 SGHKS, CDR2 YYEKEE (reference sequence). The V and J ends lost 1 base and 6 bases, in that order; junction bases with no gene match: 4. The length of the CDR3 is 14 residues.

The gene calls are TRBV9 and TRBJ2-1, with a tentative D call TRBD2 (7 bases). The V gene's germline CDR1 is SGDLS and CDR2 YYNGEE. Trimming stripped 0 bases from V and 7 bases from J, with 14 bases between. There are 15 residues in the CDR3. CDR3 in amino acids: CASSVGGGLGNEQFF. As DNA, the CDR3 is TGTGCCAGCAGCGTAGGGGGGGGCCTGGGTAATGAGCAGTTCTTC.

The chain joins TRBV6-5 to TRBJ1-2; D gene ambiguous. CDR3 size: 13 residues. Per the germline V gene, CDR1 is MNHEY and CDR2 is SVGAGI. V lost 7 bases to trimming and J lost 3 bases, with 12 bases between them. CDR3 protein: CASTQRGYYGYTF. CDR3 coding DNA: TGTGCCAGCACCCAAAGAGGGTACTATGGCTACACCTTC.

The V and J genes are TRBV19 and TRBJ2-2; 8 bases match TRBD1. Germline V CDR1 and CDR2: LNHDA, SQIVND (reference sequence). V gave up 5 bases and J gave up 6 bases; unmatched junction bases: 14. The CDR3 runs 17 residues. The CDR3 loop is CASSLWIGQGFPGELFF. The CDR3 DNA sequence: TGTGCCAGTAGTCTATGGATCGGACAGGGATTTCCCGGGGAGCTGTTTTTT. The variable domain in full, completed from reference TRBV19 and TRBJ2-2, reads DGGITQSPKYLFRKEGQNVTLSCEQNLNHDAMYWYRQDPGQGLRLIYYSQIVNDFQKGDIAEGYSVSREKKESFPLTVTSAQKNPTAFYLCASSLWIGQGFPGELFFGEGSRLTVL.

This clone has at least ten counts. V is TRBV6-1 and J is TRBJ2-7, with D perhaps TRBD1 or TRBD2 (6 bases each). The CDR3 contains 14 residues. Germline V gives CDR1 MNHNS, CDR2 SASEGT. The V end was cut by 2 bases, the J end by 1 base, with 9 bases between. The CDR3 is CASSERGESYEQYF. As DNA, the CDR3 is TGTGCCAGCAGTGAAAGGGGGGAGTCCTACGAGCAGTACTTC.

This rearrangement joins TRBV7-3 to TRBJ2-2; 7 positions agree with TRBD1. V shed 4 bases, J shed 4 bases, and the junction held 9 bases outside the gene matches. This CDR3 region has 16 residues. Germline-derived CDR1 and CDR2 are SGHTA and FQGTGA. The CDR3 is CASSYPQGSGTGELFF. CDR3 nucleotide sequence: TGTGCCAGCAGCTACCCACAGGGGTCGGGCACCGGGGAGCTGTTTTTT. The full variable domain, in which reference TRBV7-3 and TRBJ2-2 provide the parts outside the CDR3, is GAGVSQTPSNKVTEKGKYVELRCDPISGHTALYWYRQSLGQGPEFLIYFQGTGAADDSGLPNDRFFAVRPEGSVSTLKIQRTERGDSAVYLCASSYPQGSGTGELFFGEGSRLTVL.

This clone was observed a single time. Within the sample, other DNA sequences also encode this same CDR3. The chain uses TRBV30 and TRBJ1-1; D is possibly TRBD1 (5 bases). CDR1 is GTSNPN and CDR2 is SVGIG in the germline V gene (reference sequence). The V gene lost 3 bases and the J gene lost 1 base, with 9 bases spanning the gap. This CDR3 has 13 amino acids. The chain's CDR3 is CAWSVTENTEAFF. The CDR3 bases are TGTGCCTGGAGCGTGACAGAGAACACTGAAGCTTTCTTT.

This clone was picked up one time. The gene calls are TRBV12-3 or TRBV12-4 and TRBJ2-7; D is unresolved. The CDR3 contains 11 residues. V shed 8 bases and J shed 3 bases, with 8 bases lying between them. The CDR3 is CASARGYEQYF. CDR3 nucleotides: TGTGCCAGCGCCCGAGGCTACGAGCAGTACTTC.

This clone appeared a single time. The chain couples TRBV7-8 to TRBJ2-7, with 9 bases fitting TRBD2. V dropped 2 bases and J dropped 2; count of bases not matched to a gene: 1. Per the germline V gene, CDR1 is SGHVS and CDR2 is FQNEAQ. This CDR3 comprises 14 residues. The CDR3, as DNA: TGTGCCAGCAGCTTACTAGCGGGGACCTACGAGCAGTACTTC. Translated: CASSLLAGTYEQYF.

For this clone: Other DNA sequences from this sample encode an identical CDR3 as well. This chain joins TRBV7-2 and TRBJ2-1; the match to TRBD2 covers 7 bases. Germline assignment: CDR1 SGHTA and CDR2 FQGNSA. V was pared by 5 bases and J by 1 base, with 5 bases of the junction left unmatched. CDR3 size: 15 residues. In nucleotides, the CDR3 is TGTGCCAGCAGCCCATCGGGGGGATCCTACAATGAGCAGTTCTTC. Amino acid sequence: CASSPSGGSYNEQFF.

The table lists this clone with a count of one. V gene TRBV9 combines with J gene TRBJ1-5, with D possibly being TRBD1 (5 bases). Looked up from germline, CDR1 is SGDLS and CDR2 is YYNGEE. The CDR3 totals 15 residues. The V gene lost 1 base and the J gene lost 5 bases, with 13 bases spanning the gap. The CDR3, as DNA: TGTGCCAGCAGCGTATCTCCGGGGGTCGATCAGCCCCAGCATTTT. Amino acid sequence: CASSVSPGVDQPQHF.

The chain is built from TRBV6-1 and TRBJ2-1, with TRBD1 identical over 9 bases. The CDR3 consists of 16 residues. Germline lookup yields CDR1 MNHNS and CDR2 SASEGT. J was trimmed by 2 bases and V by 2 bases; bases with no gene match: 4. CDR3: CASSEPRDRAYNEQFF. The CDR3 DNA sequence: TGTGCCAGCAGTGAACCACGGGACAGGGCCTACAATGAGCAGTTCTTC.

This clone was found once. CDR3 sequence: CASSMGMTLSNQPQHF. The DNA for the CDR3 is TGTGCCAGTAGTATGGGGATGACTTTAAGCAATCAGCCCCAGCATTTT. The V and J genes are TRBV19 and TRBJ1-5; D uncertain. The CDR3 contains 16 residues. V lost 3 bases to trimming and J lost 1 base, with 13 bases between them. In germline, CDR1 is LNHDA, CDR2 SQIVND (reference sequence). The variable domain in full, completed from reference TRBV19 and TRBJ1-5, reads DGGITQSPKYLFRKEGQNVTLSCEQNLNHDAMYWYRQDPGQGLRLIYYSQIVNDFQKGDIAEGYSVSREKKESFPLTVTSAQKNPTAFYLCASSMGMTLSNQPQHFGDGTRLSIL.

The chain is built from TRBV6-2 or TRBV6-3 and TRBJ2-3, with 9 bases matching TRBD2. The trim removed 2 bases at V and 3 bases at J, leaving 3 bases unmatched. CDR3 size: 15 residues. The V gene's germline CDR1 is MNHEY and CDR2 SVGEGT. The CDR3 DNA is TGTGCCAGCAGTTACGTGCGGGGGGGTACAGATACGCAGTATTTT. It yields the protein CASSYVRGGTDTQYF.